Following are 5 T cell receptor beta chains from one sample sequenced in a study of T cell responses to AZD1222 COVID-19 vaccine. Sequenced by immunoSEQ multiplex PCR; TCRdb stores in-frame clones only, minus some. Here the sample spans approximately 60,000 clones, around 75% being singletons. The starting material was peripheral blood, obtained on day 0 of AZD1222 vaccination. The source of these receptors is an adult in good health.

The V call is TRBV7-9, the J call TRBJ2-7, with unresolved D. CDR1 SEHNR and CDR2 FQNEAQ come from the germline V gene (reference sequence). This CDR3 region has 14 residues. The germline V and J ends were trimmed by 5 bases and 1 base, with 12 bases remaining between them. The CDR3 sequence is CASSHEAGSYEQYF. Written as DNA, the CDR3 is TGTGCCAGCAGCCATGAGGCAGGTTCCTACGAGCAGTACTTC.

The V and J genes are TRBV10-3 and TRBJ1-2, with TRBD1 as a possible D gene (5 bases). The CDR3 loop spans 12 amino acids. CDR1 is ENHRY and CDR2 is SYGVKD in the germline V gene. V gave up 0 bases and J gave up 10 bases, with 9 bases separating them. The CDR3 is CAISESGTDYTF. Written as DNA, the CDR3 is TGTGCCATCAGTGAGTCAGGGACGGACTACACCTTC.

The gene calls are TRBV5-6 and TRBJ1-3; D is perhaps TRBD1 (5 bases). The CDR3 extends over 15 amino acids. The ends were cut back, 0 bases at V and 8 bases at J, with 15 bases in the middle. Germline values: CDR1 SGHDT, CDR2 YYEEEE. CDR3 in DNA: TGTGCCAGCAGCTTGGGAGCCAGCGGGGACTACACCATATATTTT. This codes for CASSLGASGDYTIYF.

The chain combines TRBV15 with TRBJ1-5; no definite D call. Trimming cost V 5 bases and J 5 bases, with 10 bases left between them. The CDR3 has 13 residues. CDR1 is LNHNV and CDR2 is YYDKDF in the germline V gene (reference sequence). In DNA, the CDR3 is TGTGCCACCAGCCCCGGAAGGGATCAGCCCCAGCATTTT. Protein sequence: CATSPGRDQPQHF.

The J gene is TRBJ2-1, the V gene TRBV5-1; 8 nucleotides match TRBD2. Germline-derived CDR1 and CDR2 are SGHRS and YFSETQ. Losses at the gene ends were 0 bases for V and 9 bases for J; bases not matched to a gene: 11. This CDR3 is built from 16 residues. The CDR3 protein is CASSLGGGRPYGEQFF. CDR3 in DNA: TGCGCCAGCAGCTTGGGCGGGGGGCGTCCTTACGGTGAGCAGTTCTTC.